A single TCR beta chain is shown here with its context. Its antigen is still unknown. Collection occurred without any documented infections or immune events in donors. The data were taken from a study of identifying expanded T cells in peripheral blood. Study outcomes and limitations: Technical replicates showed around 1.1 changed clones; roughly two weeks roughly 18; four weeks 19. Clone count variance between roughly two-week samples rose with total template count.

The table came from immunoSEQ multiplex PCR; TCRdb's copy has only in-frame clones and leaves some out. The profile shows about 63,000 clones, about 83% of them singletons. The germline CDR1 and CDR2 sequences are SEHNR and FQNEAQ (reference sequence). The CDR3 sequence is 14 residues long. V shed 5 bases, J shed 6 bases, and the junction held 7 bases outside the gene matches. The sample was blood. This TCR came from a person aged 18 to 75 in good health. The V gene is TRBV7-9, the J gene TRBJ2-1, with TRBD1 matching 7 bases. This CDR3 is CASSRDRQSNEQFF. The CDR3 region has the DNA TGTGCCAGCAGCCGGGACAGACAATCCAATGAGCAGTTCTTC.